A selection of T cell receptor beta chains follows, all from one sample in a study of T-cell reconstitution after alpha-beta-depleted transplantation in children. From the PCR reads, TCRdb called clonotypes with MiXCR, one entry per CDR3 protein. The sample consists of fewer than 550,000 distinct CDR3 sequences, over 9.5% of them appearing once. This specimen consisted of PBMCs, obtained before TCRalphabeta/CD19-depleted stem cell transplant. Receptors originate from a child aged 2-9 years with inherited bone marrow failure, due to receive a stem cell transplant. Each CDR3 is given without its conserved first and last residue.

TRBV18	TRBJ2-1	13	ASSPGLAGRNEQF
TRBV28	TRBJ2-7	10	ASSPLLYEQY
TRBV7-8	TRBJ2-1	17	ASSLVGGEYDSSYNEQF
TRBV12-3/TRBV12-4	TRBJ2-3	13	ASSLGGRAGDTQY
TRBV30	TRBJ1-4	12	AWSVEVVGEKLF
TRBV20-1	TRBJ2-5	11	SARDRAQETQY
TRBV5-1	TRBJ1-2	12	ASSPGHANYGYT
TRBV7-2	TRBJ2-7	13	ASSPRLAGTPQQY
TRBV28	TRBJ2-7	11	AHSESTTYEQY
TRBV4-1	TRBJ2-1	11	ASSQGTRGEQF
TRBV10-1	TRBJ2-5	11	ASSGQVQETQY
TRBV4-1	TRBJ2-7	13	ASSQDPGEGYEQY
TRBV27	TRBJ2-3	13	ASSEGTTLTDTQY
TRBV5-1	TRBJ2-1	14	ASRHNQGTLYNEQF
TRBV15	TRBJ2-7	15	ATSRDLLASGVYEQY
TRBV9	TRBJ2-7	14	ASSVGSGRDLYEQY
TRBV12-3/TRBV12-4	TRBJ2-7	12	ASTAGESSYEQY
TRBV3-1	TRBJ2-1	11	ASSPQVYNEQF
TRBV5-6	TRBJ1-1	11	ASSLGSRVEAF
TRBV2	TRBJ2-7	11	ASSTSGGWEQY
TRBV29-1	TRBJ2-1	12	SVLGGSSYNEQF
TRBV4-1	TRBJ2-5	11	ASSQDMEETQY
TRBV6-2/TRBV6-3	TRBJ1-5	12	ASRDAAGDQPQH
TRBV19	TRBJ1-1	12	ASSLGILNTEAF
TRBV5-1	TRBJ2-1	13	ASSFLEAPYNEQF
TRBV28	TRBJ2-7	13	ASSGPGPSVYEQY
TRBV3-1	TRBJ2-7	13	ASSQDDDGHYEQY
TRBV29-1	TRBJ2-7	13	SVEDPLGGGYEQY
TRBV25-1	TRBJ2-1	12	ASALAGGFNEQF
TRBV10-3	TRBJ1-5	12	AISESQANQPQH
TRBV12-3/TRBV12-4	TRBJ1-1	13	ASSFRGWARTEAF
TRBV9	TRBJ1-3	13	ASSVDHSSGNTIY
TRBV10-3	TRBJ2-5	12	AIRKGTDQETQY
TRBV7-2	TRBJ2-1	14	ASSYYGLAETNEQF
TRBV12-3/TRBV12-4	TRBJ1-1	12	ASRQWDKNTEAF
TRBV27	TRBJ2-5	7	ASTGDQY
TRBV4-3	TRBJ2-2	16	ASSQDPSAAANTGELF
TRBV27	TRBJ2-1	11	ASSFTAYNEQF
TRBV2	TRBJ2-5	11	ASSDRAEDDGD
TRBV2	TRBJ2-7	12	ASSVGRESYEQY
TRBV27	TRBJ1-5	13	ASRIGGQYNQPQH
TRBV5-1	TRBJ2-3	10	ASSYDTDTQY
TRBV4-1	TRBJ1-1	15	ASSQVGAPPGDTEAF
TRBV10-1	TRBJ2-3	12	ASSEGASTDTQY
TRBV5-4	TRBJ2-3	10	ASSRWTDTQY
TRBV12-3/TRBV12-4	TRBJ2-3	14	ASTLSGSYLTDTQY
TRBV12-3/TRBV12-4	TRBJ2-3	12	ASIRAGDSDTQY
TRBV28	TRBJ2-5	11	ASSFPSQETQY
TRBV24-1	TRBJ2-1	14	ATSDALADSYNEQF
TRBV20-1	TRBJ2-1	16	SARLGGFVATTYNEQF
TRBV12-3/TRBV12-4	TRBJ2-1	10	ASTVDRDEQF